This T cell receptor (beta chain) derives from a study of blood T cell repertoires in COVID-19. Study information: Samples of COVID-19 (acute and convalescent) were obtained from the United States, Italy and Spain.

The cohort comprised adults aged 18 to 89 years residing in 24 US areas. Each participant's cohort was designated according to participant-reported clinical history. V lost 2 bases and J lost 0, with 12 bases in between. Germline CDR1 reads SGHRS; CDR2 reads YFSETQ. The CDR3 extends over 15 amino acids. Profiling relied on immunoSEQ multiplex PCR, and the TCRdb table lists in-frame clones only, not all of them. The sample records approximately 330,000 clones, 70% to 90% being singletons. This clone was picked up one time. Sequencing was performed on PBMCs or T cells enriched from blood (not recorded which). V gene TRBV5-1 combines with J gene TRBJ2-7; a possible D gene is TRBD2 (5 bases). This TCR derives from a woman in her thirties or forties with acute COVID-19. CDR3 loop: CASSFVPRDSYEQYF. The CDR3 DNA reads as TGCGCCAGCAGCTTTGTCCCCCGGGACTCCTACGAGCAGTACTTC. Looking up the rest from reference TRBV5-1 and TRBJ2-7 gives the full variable domain: KAGVTQTPRYLIKTRGQQVTLSCSPISGHRSVSWYQQTPGQGLQFLFEYFSETQRNKGNFPGRFSGRQFSNSRSEMNVSTLELGDSALYLCASSFVPRDSYEQYFGPGTRLTVT.